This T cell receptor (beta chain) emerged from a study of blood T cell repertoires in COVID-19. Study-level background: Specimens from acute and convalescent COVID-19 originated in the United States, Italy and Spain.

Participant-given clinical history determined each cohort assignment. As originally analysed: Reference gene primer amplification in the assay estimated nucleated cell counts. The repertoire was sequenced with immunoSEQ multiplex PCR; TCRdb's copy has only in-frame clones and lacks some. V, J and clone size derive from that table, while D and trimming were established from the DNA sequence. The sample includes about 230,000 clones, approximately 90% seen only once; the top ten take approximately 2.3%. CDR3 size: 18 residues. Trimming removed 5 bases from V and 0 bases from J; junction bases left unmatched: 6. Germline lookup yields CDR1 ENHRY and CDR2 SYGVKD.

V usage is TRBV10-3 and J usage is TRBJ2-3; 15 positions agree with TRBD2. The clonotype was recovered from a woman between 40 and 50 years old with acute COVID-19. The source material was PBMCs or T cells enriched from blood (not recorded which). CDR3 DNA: TGTGCCATCAGTCCGGGACTAGCGGGGGGCGGGAGCACAGATACGCAGTATTTT. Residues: CAISPGLAGGGSTDTQYF.